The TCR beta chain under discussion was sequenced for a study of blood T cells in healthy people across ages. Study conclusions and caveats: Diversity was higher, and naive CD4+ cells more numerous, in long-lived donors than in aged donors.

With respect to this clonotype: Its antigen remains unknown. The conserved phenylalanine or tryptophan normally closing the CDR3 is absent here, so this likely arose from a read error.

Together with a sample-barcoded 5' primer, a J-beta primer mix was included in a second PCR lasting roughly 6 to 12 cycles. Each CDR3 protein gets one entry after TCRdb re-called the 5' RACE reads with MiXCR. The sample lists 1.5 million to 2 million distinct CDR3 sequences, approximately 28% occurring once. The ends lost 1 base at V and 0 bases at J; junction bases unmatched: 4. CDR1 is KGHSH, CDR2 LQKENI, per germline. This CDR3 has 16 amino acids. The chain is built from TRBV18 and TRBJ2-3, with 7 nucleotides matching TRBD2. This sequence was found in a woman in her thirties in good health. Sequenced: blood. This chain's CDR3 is CASSPLTGGSTDTQYV. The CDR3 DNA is TGTGCCAGCTCACCACTTACGGGAGGCAGCACAGATACGCAGTATGTT.